This is a list of T cell receptor beta chains from one sample in a study of T-cell memory formation after mild COVID-19. Via MiXCR, TCRdb re-called the 5' RACE reads, giving one row per CDR3 protein. This repertoire shows around 200,000 distinct CDR3 sequences, 9.5% to 10% found once; its top ten account for 3.5%. Sequenced input: PBMCs or a T cell subset sorted from them (not recorded which). Receptor source: a man younger than 30 who had mild COVID-19 (a few samples of this study predate the infection). Cell type and time point are not known. The CDR3 runs from the conserved cysteine through the conserved F or W. D genes are given only for firm matches. Some rows have no size entry. The others give once, few or many, or a class for an expanded clone.

V: TRBV20-1; size: NA; D: NA; J: TRBJ2-1; CDR3: CSASRQSSSYNEQFF; DNA: TGCAGTGCTAGCCGTCAGTCGAGCTCCTACAATGAGCAGTTCTTC
V: TRBV7-9; size: NA; D: NA; J: TRBJ1-2; CDR3: CASSLETALFYGYTF; DNA: TGTGCCAGCAGCTTAGAGACAGCCCTTTTCTATGGCTACACCTTC
V: TRBV15; size: few; D: NA; J: TRBJ1-4; CDR3: CATSRQATNEKLFF; DNA: TGTGCCACCAGCAGACAAGCAACTAATGAAAAACTGTTTTTT
V: TRBV10-3; size: few; D: NA; J: TRBJ1-6; CDR3: CAISDTPALDNSPLHF; DNA: TGTGCCATCAGTGATACCCCAGCCCTCGATAATTCACCCCTCCACTTT
V: TRBV4-2; size: few; D: NA; J: TRBJ1-6; CDR3: CASSQEARGRGGSPLHF; DNA: TGTGCCAGCAGCCAAGAGGCGCGTGGGCGAGGGGGTTCACCCCTCCACTTT
V: TRBV14; size: few; D: NA; J: TRBJ1-6; CDR3: CASSPPRPVGYNSPLHF; DNA: TGTGCCAGCAGCCCACCCAGACCCGTCGGATATAATTCACCCCTCCACTTT
V: TRBV5-1; size: many; D: NA; J: TRBJ1-6; CDR3: CASSGGHDNSPLHF; DNA: TGCGCCAGCAGCGGGGGACATGATAATTCACCCCTCCACTTT
V: TRBV7-9; size: few; D: NA; J: TRBJ2-5; CDR3: CASSLDVGGRETQYF; DNA: TGTGCCAGCAGCTTAGACGTCGGGGGCAGGGAGACCCAGTACTTC
V: TRBV3-1; size: NA; D: TRBD1; J: TRBJ1-4; CDR3: CASSQTGVREKLFF; DNA: TGTGCCAGCAGCCAGACAGGGGTACGGGAAAAACTGTTTTTT
V: TRBV7-8; size: few; D: TRBD1; J: TRBJ1-3; CDR3: CASSLARGTGNTIYF; DNA: TGTGCCAGCAGCCTCGCCAGGGGGACCGGAAACACCATATATTTT
V: TRBV28; size: NA; D: TRBD1; J: TRBJ2-5; CDR3: CASSFRDRETQYF; DNA: TGTGCCAGCAGTTTCCGGGACAGAGAGACCCAGTACTTC
V: TRBV4-3; size: NA; D: NA; J: TRBJ2-2; CDR3: CASSQDGVSGELFF; DNA: TGCGCCAGCAGCCAAGATGGGGTATCCGGGGAGCTGTTTTTT
V: TRBV18; size: NA; D: NA; J: TRBJ2-3; CDR3: CASSPPGFRSSTDTQYF; DNA: TGTGCCAGCTCACCACCGGGGTTCAGAAGTAGCACAGATACGCAGTATTTT
V: TRBV28; size: many; D: NA; J: TRBJ2-2; CDR3: CASSFGLSMGTGELFF; DNA: TGTGCCAGCAGTTTTGGACTCTCAATGGGGACCGGGGAGCTGTTTTTT
V: TRBV5-1; size: NA; D: NA; J: TRBJ2-1; CDR3: CASSFDGSPYNEQFF; DNA: TGCGCCAGCAGCTTTGACGGGTCCCCCTACAATGAGCAGTTCTTC
V: TRBV5-1; size: many; D: TRBD1; J: TRBJ2-3; CDR3: CASSLADRAGSDTQYF; DNA: TGCGCCAGCAGCTTGGCCGACAGGGCCGGGTCAGATACGCAGTATTTT
V: TRBV7-7; size: many; D: TRBD1; J: TRBJ2-3; CDR3: CASSQTGVEDTQYF; DNA: TGTGCCAGCAGCCAGACAGGGGTAGAAGATACGCAGTATTTT
V: TRBV5-6; size: NA; D: TRBD2; J: TRBJ2-5; CDR3: CASSFGTIETQYF; DNA: TGTGCCAGCAGCTTTGGGACTATAGAGACCCAGTACTTC
V: TRBV28; size: few; D: NA; J: TRBJ1-2; CDR3: CASSPAPTLTTADYGYTF; DNA: TGTGCCAGCAGTCCTGCGCCGACTTTAACGACAGCGGACTATGGCTACACCTTC
V: TRBV4-3; size: many; D: TRBD2; J: TRBJ2-1; CDR3: CASSQPSGGVNEQFF; DNA: TGCGCCAGCAGCCAACCTAGCGGGGGGGTAAATGAGCAGTTCTTC
V: TRBV5-1; size: NA; D: NA; J: TRBJ1-1; CDR3: CASSLGDGNTEAFF; DNA: TGCGCCAGCAGCTTGGGAGACGGGAACACTGAAGCTTTCTTT
V: TRBV7-2; size: many; D: TRBD1; J: TRBJ1-4; CDR3: CASGRQGAANEKLFF; DNA: TGTGCCAGCGGTAGACAGGGGGCGGCTAATGAAAAACTGTTTTTT
V: TRBV4-1; size: few; D: NA; J: TRBJ1-4; CDR3: CASSQFATTNEKLFF; DNA: TGCGCCAGCAGCCAATTTGCAACAACAAATGAAAAACTGTTTTTT
V: TRBV5-1; size: NA; D: NA; J: TRBJ1-4; CDR3: CASSLADKPNEKLFF; DNA: TGCGCCAGCAGCTTGGCGGACAAACCTAATGAAAAACTGTTTTTT
V: TRBV15; size: NA; D: NA; J: TRBJ2-5; CDR3: CATSRDLVQETQYF; DNA: TGTGCCACCAGCAGAGATCTAGTCCAAGAGACCCAGTACTTC
V: TRBV7-2; size: NA; D: TRBD1; J: TRBJ2-5; CDR3: CASRGHGAGETQYF; DNA: TGTGCCAGTAGGGGGCATGGCGCCGGGGAGACCCAGTACTTC
V: TRBV3-1; size: NA; D: NA; J: TRBJ2-3; CDR3: CASSQPQSTDTQYF; DNA: TGTGCCAGCAGCCAACCACAGAGCACAGATACGCAGTATTTT